The entry below gives a single T cell receptor (beta chain) sequence along with its context. Its matching antigen is unknown. For the second PCR, which ran for roughly 7 to 11 cycles, a sample-barcoded 5' primer and a J-beta primer mix were used. CDR3-containing paired-end reads numbered at least 3 million in each sample. TCRdb recomputed calls from the 5' RACE reads with MiXCR, one row per CDR3 protein. The sample yields under 1,000,000 distinct CDR3 sequences, about 45% seen once. Drawing of peripheral blood yielded approximately 10 milliliters from each donor. This entry is derived from a study of blood T cells in healthy people across ages. Overall study: About one barcoded beta molecule per two T cells came from capture by template switching.

Study-wide findings and caveats: TCR beta diversity correlated strongly with naive T cell percentage.

The CDR3 is made up of 13 amino acids. Trimming shortened V by 3 bases and J by 1 base, and 6 bases separated the two germline ends. Germline V lookup: CDR1 SGHAT, CDR2 FQDESV (reference sequence). Sequencing used blood. The receptor comes from an older man in good health. The chain carries TRBV11-1 and TRBJ2-5; no firm D call. CDR3 nucleotide sequence: TGTGCCAGCAGCTTCGGTATCCAAGAGACCCAGTACTTC. Residues: CASSFGIQETQYF.